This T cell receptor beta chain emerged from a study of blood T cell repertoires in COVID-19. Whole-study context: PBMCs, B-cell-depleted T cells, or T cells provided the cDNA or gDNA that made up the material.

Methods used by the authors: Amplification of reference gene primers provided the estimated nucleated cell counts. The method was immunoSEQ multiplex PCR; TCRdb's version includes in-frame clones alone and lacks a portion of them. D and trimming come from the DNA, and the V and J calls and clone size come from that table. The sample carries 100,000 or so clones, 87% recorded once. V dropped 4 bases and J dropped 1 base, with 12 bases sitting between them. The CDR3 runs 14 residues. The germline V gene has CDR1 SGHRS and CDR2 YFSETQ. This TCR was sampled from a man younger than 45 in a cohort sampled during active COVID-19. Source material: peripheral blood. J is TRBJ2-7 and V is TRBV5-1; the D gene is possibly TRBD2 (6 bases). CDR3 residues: CASSPGTPSYEQYF. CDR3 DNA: TGCGCCAGCAGCCCCGGGACTCCTTCCTACGAGCAGTACTTC.